The 24 T cell receptor beta chains below all came from one sample that was sequenced in a study of molecular identifiers for immune sequencing clone quantification. TCRdb passed the PCR reads through MiXCR, listing each CDR3 protein once. This table has 55,000 to 75,000 distinct CDR3 sequences, about 18% appearing once. The sample taken for sequencing was naive CD8+ T cells from blood, with Jurkat cell RNA spiked in. Subset noted: FACS-sorted CD8+CD4-CCR7+CD45RA+ naive T cells. The receptors originated from a human donor in good health. Some libraries in this study had Jurkat cell RNA spiked in.

As to this clonotype: Being one base from a much bigger clone, this may be a read error. The gene calls are TRBV29-1 and TRBJ2-1; D is unresolved. The CDR3 has 15 residues. Germline lookup yields CDR1 SQVTM and CDR2 ANQGSEA. CDR3 bases: TGCAGCGTTCTCTTTGGAGACCCCTCCTACAATGAGCAGCTCTTC. Translation: CSVLFGDPSYNEQLF.

In its sample, this clonotype was seen many times. The V and J genes are TRBV13 and TRBJ1-4; no definite D call. Germline lookup yields CDR1 PRHDT and CDR2 FYEKMQ (reference sequence). This CDR3 has 12 residues. Trimming removed 0 bases from V and 14 bases from J, with 10 bases in between. The CDR3 DNA reads as TGTGCCAGCAGCTTAGGTGCCTCCCTGCTGTTTTTT. Translation gives CASSLGASLLFF.

About this clonotype: A clone one base away is much larger, so this may be a read error. The genes are TRBV15 and TRBJ1-1; D gene uncertain. V dropped 3 bases and J dropped 1 base, with 15 bases sitting between them. CDR3 length equals 16 residues. Germline-derived CDR1 and CDR2 are LNHNV and YYDKDF (reference sequence). The DNA for the CDR3 is TGTGCCACCAGCAGTCCCAGGATAGGCCCGAACACTGAAGCTTTCTTT. Its protein is CATSSPRIGPNTEAFF.

This clonotype has at least ten counts. This chain connects TRBV7-8 to TRBJ2-1; 7 nucleotides align to TRBD2. CDR1 and CDR2 from the germline V gene are SGHVS and FQNEAQ. The CDR3 is made up of 16 amino acids. Losses at the gene ends were 3 bases for V and 5 bases for J; bases not matched to a gene: 10. CDR3 nucleotide sequence: TGTGCCAGCAGCTTGGATCTTAAAGCGGGGCACAATGAGCAGTTCTTC. It encodes CASSLDLKAGHNEQFF.

This clonotype occurred many times. The V call is TRBV27, the J call TRBJ2-7; possibly TRBD1 for D (5 bases). The CDR3 spans 16 residues. The V end was cut by 5 bases, the J end by 6 bases, with 23 bases between. Germline assignment: CDR1 MNHEY and CDR2 SMNVEV (reference sequence). CDR3 sequence (DNA): TGTGCCAGCAGTACCCTACCTCGCCAGGGTTTAGGCGAGCAGTACTTC. Translation gives CASSTLPRQGLGEQYF.

Ten or more counts support this clonotype. The chain employs TRBV6-5 and TRBJ1-5; D is uncertain. Trimming pared 6 bases from V and 6 bases from J, leaving 15 bases between. Germline CDR1 reads MNHEY; CDR2 reads SVGAGI. The CDR3 totals 14 residues. The CDR3 reads CASSPLGNSQPQHF. For the CDR3, the DNA is TGTGCCAGCAGCCCGTTGGGGAATAGTCAGCCCCAGCATTTT.

This clonotype was detected ten times or more. This chain links TRBV28 with TRBJ2-7; no reliable D call. Germline-derived CDR1 and CDR2 are MDHEN and SYDVKM. This CDR3 comprises 14 residues. V was cut by 5 bases and J by 1 base, with 12 bases left in between. CDR3 sequence reads: CASSRRGRSYEQYF. CDR3 DNA sequence: TGTGCCAGCAGTCGTCGAGGCCGATCCTACGAGCAGTACTTC.

This clonotype occurred many times. The chain couples TRBV5-4 to TRBJ2-3; possibly TRBD1 or TRBD2 for D (5 bases each). The V gene lost 7 bases and the J gene lost 4 bases, with 22 bases spanning the gap. The CDR3 is made up of 16 amino acids. The germline CDR1 and CDR2 sequences are SGHNT and YYREEE (reference sequence). CDR3 sequence reads: CASGRSGSFSADTQYF. The DNA for the CDR3 is TGTGCCAGCGGACGATCAGGGAGTTTTAGTGCAGATACGCAGTATTTT.

This clonotype was found many times. The CDR3 spells CASSLRRSRDTIYF. DNA of the CDR3: TGTGCCAGCAGCTTGCGGCGGTCCAGGGACACCATATATTTT. The V call is TRBV5-8, the J call TRBJ1-3; perhaps TRBD1 as D (5 bases). V lost 1 base to trimming and J lost 8 bases, with 13 bases between them. Germline lookup yields CDR1 SGHTS and CDR2 YDEGEE. There are 14 residues in the CDR3. The full variable domain, completed using reference TRBV5-8 and TRBJ1-3, is EAGVTQSPTHLIKTRGQQATLRCSPISGHTSVYWYQQALGLGLQFLLWYDEGEERNRGNFPPRFSGRQFPNYSSELNVNALELEDSALYLCASSLRRSRDTIYFGEGSWLTVV.

This clonotype was found many times. V and J are TRBV24-1 and TRBJ1-5; unclear D gene. The CDR3 covers 12 residues. V was clipped by 1 base and J by 6 bases, with 3 bases between them. Germline V gives CDR1 KGHDR, CDR2 SFDVKD. CDR3 in DNA: TGTGCCACCAGTGATTTCGGTCAGCCCCAGCATTTT. Protein product: CATSDFGQPQHF.

This sequence joins TRBV12-3 or TRBV12-4 and TRBJ1-5; perhaps TRBD1 as D (5 bases). Trimming shortened V by 6 bases and J by 0 bases, and 12 bases separated the two germline ends. This CDR3 has 15 residues. Here the CDR3 reads CASRTGQGSNQPQHF. For the CDR3, the DNA is TGTGCCAGCAGAACGGGCCAGGGTAGCAATCAGCCCCAGCATTTT.

The chain recombines TRBV23-1 with TRBJ2-2; D ambiguous. TRBV23-1 is marked as an open reading frame, function uncertain. V gave up 4 bases and J gave up 5 bases, with 11 bases separating them. The CDR3 extends over 14 amino acids. The CDR3 protein is CASSRSPWTGELFF. The CDR3 bases are TGCGCCAGCAGTCGATCGCCTTGGACCGGGGAGCTGTTTTTT.

This clonotype showed up just a few times. The chain employs TRBV7-8 and TRBJ2-5, with 9 bases fitting TRBD2. Germline V gene lookup returns CDR1 SGHVS and CDR2 FQNEAQ. V shed 8 bases and J 5 bases; nucleotides not matched to a gene: 15. The CDR3 sequence is 16 residues long. In nucleotides, the CDR3 is TGTGCCAGCGGGAGCGGGTGGCGGGAGGGCCCGGAGACCCAGTACTTC. Residues: CASGSGWREGPETQYF.

A word on this clonotype: It may be a read error: a sequence one base away is much more abundant. A read error is likely, as this CDR3 ends without the conserved phenylalanine or tryptophan. The chain combines TRBV7-8 with TRBJ1-4; 11 bases are shared with TRBD1. V shed 5 bases, J shed 3 bases, and the junction held 2 bases outside the gene matches. Germline CDR1 SGHVS, CDR2 FQNEAQ. The CDR3 contains 15 residues. CDR3 DNA sequence: TGTGCCAGCAGCGGGACAGGGGGATCTAATGAAAAACTGTTTGTT. Protein sequence: CASSGTGGSNEKLFV.

Ten or more counts support this clonotype. The CDR3 loop is CASSYSTVGAPVNTEAFF. The CDR3 nucleotides are TGTGCCAGCAGTTACTCGACGGTTGGGGCCCCGGTGAACACTGAAGCTTTCTTT. V usage is TRBV6-5 and J usage is TRBJ1-1; possible D gene TRBD1, 5 bases. Germline CDR1 reads MNHEY; CDR2 reads SVGAGI. V was shortened by 0 bases and J by 0 bases, with 17 bases between the two germline ends. The CDR3 sequence is 18 residues long.

The chain joins TRBV6-5 to TRBJ2-5, with D hard to call. This CDR3 comprises 15 residues. CDR1 MNHEY and CDR2 SVGAGI come from the germline V gene. V was shortened by 6 bases and J by 2 bases, with 16 bases between the two germline ends. The CDR3 sequence is CASRLPHMGQETQYF. The CDR3 nucleotides read TGTGCCAGCAGATTGCCTCATATGGGGCAAGAGACCCAGTACTTC.

This clonotype was detected ten times or more. The chain combines TRBV25-1 with TRBJ1-1, with a tentative D call TRBD1 (6 bases). This CDR3 has 15 amino acids. Germline-derived CDR1 and CDR2 are MGHDK and SYGVNS. V lost 1 base, J lost 6 bases, and 15 bases lay in between. CDR3: CASSEFGGAWPEAFF. The CDR3 coding sequence is TGTGCCAGCAGTGAATTTGGGGGCGCGTGGCCTGAAGCTTTCTTT.

This clonotype was observed many times. The chain has TRBV3-1 and TRBJ2-7; no reliable D call. The germline V gene encodes CDR1 LGHDT and CDR2 YNNKEL (reference sequence). The CDR3 has 13 amino acids. Here the CDR3 DNA reads TGTGCAACCCAAGGACCGGCGGCCTACGAGCAGTACTTC. Its protein product is CATQGPAAYEQYF.

This clonotype was recorded at least ten times. J is TRBJ2-5 and V is TRBV11-2; 9 bases are shared with TRBD2. Germline V gene data show CDR1 as SGHAT and CDR2 as FQNNGV. This CDR3 contains 17 residues. J was trimmed by 1 base and V by 1 base; bases with no gene match: 7. The CDR3 DNA reads TGTGCCAGCAGCTTAGTTCTTAGCGGGGGACTCCAAGAGACCCAGTACTTC. Translating it yields CASSLVLSGGLQETQYF.

The V and J genes are TRBV7-3 and TRBJ2-1; D unresolved. Germline values: CDR1 SGHTA, CDR2 FQGTGA. The V end was cut by 1 base, the J end by 5 bases, with 9 bases between. This CDR3 comprises 14 residues. CDR3 in DNA: TGTGCCAGCAGCTTAAGGGGTTTAAACAATGAGCAGTTCTTC. Amino acid sequence: CASSLRGLNNEQFF. Full variable domain (remainder filled in from reference TRBV7-3 and TRBJ2-1): GAGVSQTPSNKVTEKGKYVELRCDPISGHTALYWYRQSLGQGPEFLIYFQGTGAADDSGLPNDRFFAVRPEGSVSTLKIQRTERGDSAVYLCASSLRGLNNEQFFGPGTRLTVL.

There are many counts of this clonotype. V gene TRBV4-2 combines with J gene TRBJ2-7, with D perhaps matching TRBD1 or TRBD2 (5 bases each). V lost 4 bases to trimming and J lost 1 base, with 8 bases between them. Looked up from germline, CDR1 is LGHNA and CDR2 is YNFKEQ. CDR3 length equals 13 residues. CDR3 bases: TGTGCCAGCAGCCCTGGGGGTTCCTACGAGCAGTACTTC. This gives the protein CASSPGGSYEQYF.

This clonotype was detected many times. This rearrangement joins TRBV5-1 to TRBJ1-1; 7 nucleotides align to TRBD1. Germline V lookup: CDR1 SGHRS, CDR2 YFSETQ. Trimming cost V 3 bases and J 4 bases; bases outside gene matches: 9. The CDR3 has 15 residues. Here the CDR3 DNA reads TGCGCCAGCAGCTCCAAACAGGGGTGGGTCACTGAAGCTTTCTTT. Translating it yields CASSSKQGWVTEAFF.

This clonotype was detected many times. The chain carries TRBV13 and TRBJ2-2; D gene unclear. The ends were cut back, 3 bases at V and 4 bases at J, with 6 bases in the middle. This CDR3 has 13 amino acids. The germline V gene has CDR1 PRHDT and CDR2 FYEKMQ (reference sequence). This chain's CDR3 is CASSFTLTGELFF. Here the CDR3 DNA reads TGTGCCAGCAGCTTTACTCTCACCGGGGAGCTGTTTTTT.

The chain carries TRBV27 and TRBJ2-1; 9 bases agree with TRBD2. Trimming cost V 2 bases and J 0 bases; bases outside gene matches: 2. CDR1 is MNHEY and CDR2 is SMNVEV in the germline V gene (reference sequence). CDR3 length: 16 residues. The DNA for the CDR3 is TGTGCCAGCAGTTTACTAGCGGGGAGCTCCTACAATGAGCAGTTCTTC. Its translation: CASSLLAGSSYNEQFF.